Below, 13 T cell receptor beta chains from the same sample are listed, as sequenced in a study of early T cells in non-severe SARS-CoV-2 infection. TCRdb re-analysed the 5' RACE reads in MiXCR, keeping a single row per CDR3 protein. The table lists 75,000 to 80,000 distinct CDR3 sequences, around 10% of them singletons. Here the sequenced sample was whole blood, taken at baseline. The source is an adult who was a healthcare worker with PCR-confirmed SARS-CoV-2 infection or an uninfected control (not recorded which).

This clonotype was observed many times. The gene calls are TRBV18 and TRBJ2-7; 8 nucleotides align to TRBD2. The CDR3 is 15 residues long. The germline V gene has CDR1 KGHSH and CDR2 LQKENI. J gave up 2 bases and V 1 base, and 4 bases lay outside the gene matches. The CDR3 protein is CASSPRRGATYEQYF. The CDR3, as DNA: TGTGCCAGCTCACCACGGCGGGGGGCCACCTACGAGCAGTACTTC.

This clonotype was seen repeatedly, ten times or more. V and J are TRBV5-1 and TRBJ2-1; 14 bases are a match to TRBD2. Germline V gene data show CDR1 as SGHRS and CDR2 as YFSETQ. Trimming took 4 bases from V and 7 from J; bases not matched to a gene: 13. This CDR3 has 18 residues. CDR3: CASSIAGTSGGARNEQFF. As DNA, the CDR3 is TGCGCCAGCAGCATCGCCGGGACTAGCGGGGGCGCGAGGAATGAGCAGTTCTTC.

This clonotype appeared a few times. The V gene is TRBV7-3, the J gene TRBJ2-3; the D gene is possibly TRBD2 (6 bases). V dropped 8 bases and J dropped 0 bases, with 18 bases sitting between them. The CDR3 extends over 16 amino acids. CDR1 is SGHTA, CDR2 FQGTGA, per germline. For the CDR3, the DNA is TGTGCCAGCTCGCGGCGGGGAGCCGCTAGCACAGATACGCAGTATTTT. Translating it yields CASSRRGAASTDTQYF.

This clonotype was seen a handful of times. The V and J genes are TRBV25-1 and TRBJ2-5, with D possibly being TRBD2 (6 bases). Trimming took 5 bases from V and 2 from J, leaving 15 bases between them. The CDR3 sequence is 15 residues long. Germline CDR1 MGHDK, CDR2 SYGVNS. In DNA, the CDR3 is TGTGCCAGCAGTATGATAGGGGACTTACAAGAGACCCAGTACTTC. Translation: CASSMIGDLQETQYF.

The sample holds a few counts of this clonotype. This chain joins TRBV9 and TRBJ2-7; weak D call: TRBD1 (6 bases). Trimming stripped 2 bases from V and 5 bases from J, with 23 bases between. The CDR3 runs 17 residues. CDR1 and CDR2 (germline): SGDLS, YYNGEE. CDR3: CASSVTPNRAILHEQYF. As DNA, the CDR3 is TGTGCCAGCAGCGTTACACCCAACAGGGCCATTCTCCACGAGCAGTACTTC. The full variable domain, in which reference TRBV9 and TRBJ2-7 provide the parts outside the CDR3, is DSGVTQTPKHLITATGQRVTLRCSPRSGDLSVYWYQQSLDQGLQFLIQYYNGEERAKGNILERFSAQQFPDLHSELNLSSLELGDSALYFCASSVTPNRAILHEQYFGPGTRLTVT.

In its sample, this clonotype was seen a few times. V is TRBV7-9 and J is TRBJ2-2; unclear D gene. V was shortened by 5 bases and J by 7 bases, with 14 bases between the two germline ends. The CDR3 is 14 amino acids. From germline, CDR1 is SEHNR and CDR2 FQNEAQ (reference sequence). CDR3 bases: TGTGCCAGCAGCCCACTGACAAAAGACGGGGAGCTGTTTTTT. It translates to CASSPLTKDGELFF.

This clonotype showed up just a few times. The DNA for the CDR3 is TGCGCCAGCAGCCCCGGGACAGGGGGCTTAGGGGGCTCTGGAAACACCATATATTTT. This codes for CASSPGTGGLGGSGNTIYF. J is TRBJ1-3 and V is TRBV5-1; 12 bases map to TRBD1. Germline V gene sequence: CDR1 SGHRS, CDR2 YFSETQ. This CDR3 comprises 19 residues. V trimming: 4 bases; J trimming: 0 bases; junction bases outside the gene matches: 11.

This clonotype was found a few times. CDR3 loop: CASRGDEKLFF. CDR3 coding DNA: TGTGCCAGCAGAGGGGACGAAAAACTGTTTTTT. The genes are TRBV6-5 and TRBJ1-4; possibly TRBD1 for D (5 bases). The germline V gene has CDR1 MNHEY and CDR2 SVGAGI. CDR3 length: 11 residues. V lost 6 bases to trimming and J lost 8 bases, with 7 bases between them.

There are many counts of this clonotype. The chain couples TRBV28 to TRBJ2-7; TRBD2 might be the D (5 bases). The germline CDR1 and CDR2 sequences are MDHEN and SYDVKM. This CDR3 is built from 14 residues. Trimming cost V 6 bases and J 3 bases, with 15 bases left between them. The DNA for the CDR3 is TGTGCCAGCAGCCCCCCGGGGTCGGTCTACGAGCAGTACTTC. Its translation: CASSPPGSVYEQYF. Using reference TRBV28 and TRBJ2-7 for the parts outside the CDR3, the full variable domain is DVKVTQSSRYLVKRTGEKVFLECVQDMDHENMFWYRQDPGLGLRLIYFSYDVKMKEKGDIPEGYSVSREKKERFSLILESASTNQTSMYLCASSPPGSVYEQYFGPGTRLTVT.

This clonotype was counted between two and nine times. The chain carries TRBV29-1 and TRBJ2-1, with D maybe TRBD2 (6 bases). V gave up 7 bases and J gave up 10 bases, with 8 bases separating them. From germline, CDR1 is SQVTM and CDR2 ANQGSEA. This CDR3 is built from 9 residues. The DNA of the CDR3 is TGCAGCGGGGGGGACGAGCAGTTCTTC. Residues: CSGGDEQFF.

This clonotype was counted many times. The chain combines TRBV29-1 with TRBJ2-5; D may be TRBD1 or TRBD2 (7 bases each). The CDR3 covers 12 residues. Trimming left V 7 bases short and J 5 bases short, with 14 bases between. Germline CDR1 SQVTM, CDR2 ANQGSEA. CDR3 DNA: TGCAGCGCCCAGGGGGGGGCGGAGACCCAGTACTTC. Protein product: CSAQGGAETQYF.

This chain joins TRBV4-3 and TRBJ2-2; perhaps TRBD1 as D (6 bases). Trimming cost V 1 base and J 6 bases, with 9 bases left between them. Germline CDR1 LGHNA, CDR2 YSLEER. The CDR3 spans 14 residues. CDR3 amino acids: CASSQGQGSGELFF. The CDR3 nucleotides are TGCGCCAGCAGCCAAGGCCAGGGGTCCGGGGAGCTGTTTTTT.

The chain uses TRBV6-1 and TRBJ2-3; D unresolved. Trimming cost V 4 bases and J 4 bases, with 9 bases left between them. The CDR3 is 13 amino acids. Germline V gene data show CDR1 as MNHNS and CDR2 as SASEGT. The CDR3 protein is CASSGAGSDTQYF. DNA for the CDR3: TGTGCCAGCAGTGGAGCTGGGTCAGATACGCAGTATTTT.